The T cell receptor (beta chain) described here comes from a study of shared clonotypes between healthy human individuals. This clone was seen just once. Trimming at V came to 4 bases and at J to 11 bases, leaving 7 bases not matched to a gene. CDR3 length: 14 amino acids. Germline V gives CDR1 SGHRS, CDR2 YFSETQ. Deep-level running was used for the assay. The method was immunoSEQ multiplex PCR; TCRdb's version includes in-frame clones alone and lacks a portion of them. The data contain 1 million to 1.2 million clones, about 80% of them singletons. J is TRBJ2-7 and V is TRBV5-1; TRBD2 aligns across 15 bases. The TCR sequence derives from a man between 18 and 29 years old in good health. Some clones in this sample may be carry-over from other donors' samples. The specimen was memory CD4+ T cells from PBMCs. Subset reported: CD45RA-negative fraction. The CDR3 DNA sequence: TGCGCCAGCAGCACTGGACTAGCGGGAGGGCCTGAGTACTTC. The encoded protein is CASSTGLAGGPEYF.